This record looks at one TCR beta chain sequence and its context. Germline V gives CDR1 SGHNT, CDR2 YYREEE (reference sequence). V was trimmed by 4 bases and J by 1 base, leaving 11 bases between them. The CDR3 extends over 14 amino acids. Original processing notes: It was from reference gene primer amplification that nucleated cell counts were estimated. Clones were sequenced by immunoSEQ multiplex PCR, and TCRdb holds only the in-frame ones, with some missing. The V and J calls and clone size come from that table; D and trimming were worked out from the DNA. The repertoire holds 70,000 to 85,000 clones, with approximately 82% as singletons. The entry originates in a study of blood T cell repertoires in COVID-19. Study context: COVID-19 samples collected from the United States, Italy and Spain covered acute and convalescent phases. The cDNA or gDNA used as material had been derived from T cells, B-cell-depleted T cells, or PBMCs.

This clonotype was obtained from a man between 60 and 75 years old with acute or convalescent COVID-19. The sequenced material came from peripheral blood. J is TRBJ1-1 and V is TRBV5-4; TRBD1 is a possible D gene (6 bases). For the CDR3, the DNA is TGTGCCAGCAGCCAAGGGGGTTGGAACACTGAAGCTTTCTTT. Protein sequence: CASSQGGWNTEAFF.